This is a list of T cell receptor beta chains from one sample in a study of CD8 T cells in Susac syndrome. TCRdb re-called the immunoSEQ multiplex PCR reads through MiXCR, storing one row per CDR3 protein. This sample yields around 150,000 distinct CDR3 sequences, of which just under 95% are seen a single time; 0.11% to 0.15% belongs to the top ten. Sequenced input: CD4+ T cells from PBMCs. The receptors come from a human donor in good health. The CDR3 runs from the conserved cysteine through the conserved F or W. D genes are given only for firm matches. Size is stated for part of the rows, as once, few or many counts, or as a class when the clone is expanded.

V gene: TRBV3-1; D gene: -; clone size: -; J gene: TRBJ2-7; CDR3 DNA: TGTGCCAGCAGTAAGGGACGGAGCTACGAGCAGTACTTC; CDR3 protein: CASSKGRSYEQYF
V gene: TRBV6-5; D gene: -; clone size: -; J gene: TRBJ2-3; CDR3 DNA: TGTGCCAGCAGCTCTAATCCCCTGGGTACGCAGTATTTT; CDR3 protein: CASSSNPLGTQYF
V gene: TRBV7-8; D gene: -; clone size: -; J gene: TRBJ2-1; CDR3 DNA: TGTGCCAGCAGCTTAGAAGAGGGGACTGAGCAGTTCTTC; CDR3 protein: CASSLEEGTEQFF
V gene: TRBV27; D gene: -; clone size: -; J gene: TRBJ2-1; CDR3 DNA: TGTGCCAGCAGTTTACTGGGCAATGAGCAGTTCTTC; CDR3 protein: CASSLLGNEQFF
V gene: TRBV3-1; D gene: -; clone size: -; J gene: TRBJ1-5; CDR3 DNA: TGTGCCAGCAGCCCCTCAAATGGGGCGTTTAGCAATCAGCCCCAGCATTTT; CDR3 protein: CASSPSNGAFSNQPQHF
V gene: TRBV29-1; D gene: TRBD2; clone size: -; J gene: TRBJ2-1; CDR3 DNA: TGCAGCGTTGGGACTAGCGGGGGCCTTTCCTACAATGAGCAGTTCTTC; CDR3 protein: CSVGTSGGLSYNEQFF
V gene: TRBV5-1; D gene: TRBD2; clone size: -; J gene: TRBJ2-1; CDR3 DNA: TGCGCCAGCAGCTATCCCGGGACTAGCGGGGGGAGTTACAATGAGCAGTTCTTC; CDR3 protein: CASSYPGTSGGSYNEQFF
V gene: TRBV9; D gene: -; clone size: -; J gene: TRBJ2-5; CDR3 DNA: TGTGCCAGCAGCGTAGACCAATTCGGGCAGTGGGGCCAGTACTTC; CDR3 protein: CASSVDQFGQWGQYF
V gene: TRBV20-1; D gene: -; clone size: -; J gene: TRBJ2-5; CDR3 DNA: TGCAGTGCTAGTTTAGGGGGCCAAGAGACCCAGTACTTC; CDR3 protein: CSASLGGQETQYF
V gene: TRBV23-1; D gene: -; clone size: -; J gene: TRBJ2-5; CDR3 DNA: TGCGCCAGCAGTCAATCCCCCCTCGACGGGGAGACCCAGTACTTC; CDR3 protein: CASSQSPLDGETQYF
V gene: TRBV10-3; D gene: -; clone size: -; J gene: TRBJ1-6; CDR3 DNA: TGTGCCATCGCCGGGGAAATGAATTCACCCCTCCACTTT; CDR3 protein: CAIAGEMNSPLHF
V gene: TRBV6-5; D gene: -; clone size: -; J gene: TRBJ2-7; CDR3 DNA: TGTGCCAGCAGTTACTCGAGGGGATCCTACGAGCAGTACTTC; CDR3 protein: CASSYSRGSYEQYF
V gene: TRBV12-3/TRBV12-4; D gene: -; clone size: -; J gene: TRBJ2-3; CDR3 DNA: TGTGCCAGCAGTTTGCGTCTGTCGTCAGATACGCAGTATTTT; CDR3 protein: CASSLRLSSDTQYF
V gene: TRBV3-1; D gene: TRBD1; clone size: -; J gene: TRBJ1-1; CDR3 DNA: TGTGCCAGCAGCCAAGGGACAGGGGGCACTGAAGCTTTCTTT; CDR3 protein: CASSQGTGGTEAFF
V gene: TRBV29-1; D gene: -; clone size: -; J gene: TRBJ2-5; CDR3 DNA: TGCAGCGTTGTCCTGGACGGCCAAGAGACCCAGTACTTC; CDR3 protein: CSVVLDGQETQYF
V gene: TRBV5-6; D gene: -; clone size: -; J gene: TRBJ2-3; CDR3 DNA: TGTGCCAGCAGCTTTGGGGGCCGGAGGCCAGATACGCAGTATTTT; CDR3 protein: CASSFGGRRPDTQYF
V gene: TRBV15; D gene: -; clone size: -; J gene: TRBJ2-3; CDR3 DNA: TGTGCCACCAGCAGAGGACAGGACACAGATACGCAGTATTTT; CDR3 protein: CATSRGQDTDTQYF
V gene: TRBV29-1; D gene: -; clone size: -; J gene: TRBJ2-3; CDR3 DNA: TGCAGCGTTGACGCAGGTTTTAGCACAGATACGCAGTATTTT; CDR3 protein: CSVDAGFSTDTQYF
V gene: TRBV6-1; D gene: -; clone size: -; J gene: TRBJ1-2; CDR3 DNA: TGTGCCAGCAGTGATTATACCGGGCCCCAGGCCTATGGCTACACCTTC; CDR3 protein: CASSDYTGPQAYGYTF
V gene: TRBV20-1; D gene: -; clone size: -; J gene: TRBJ2-5; CDR3 DNA: TGCAGTGCTAGAGTTGGGGGTCGGGAGACCCAGTACTTC; CDR3 protein: CSARVGGRETQYF
V gene: TRBV29-1; D gene: -; clone size: -; J gene: TRBJ2-2; CDR3 DNA: TGCAGCGTTGGCGTCAGGGGAGGTCCCGGGGAGCTGTTTTTT; CDR3 protein: CSVGVRGGPGELFF
V gene: TRBV29-1; D gene: -; clone size: -; J gene: TRBJ1-6; CDR3 DNA: TGCAGCGTTGACGGCCACGCTTCCCTCCACTTT; CDR3 protein: CSVDGHASLHF
V gene: TRBV30; D gene: -; clone size: -; J gene: TRBJ1-6; CDR3 DNA: TGTGCCTGGCGTCGGGGTTCACCCCTCCACTTT; CDR3 protein: CAWRRGSPLHF
V gene: TRBV27; D gene: TRBD1; clone size: -; J gene: TRBJ2-7; CDR3 DNA: TGTGCCACCCGTTCGACAGGGGCTAGTCGCGAGCAGTACTTC; CDR3 protein: CATRSTGASREQYF
V gene: TRBV12-3/TRBV12-4; D gene: -; clone size: -; J gene: TRBJ2-3; CDR3 DNA: TGTGCCAGCAGTTTCGGCGGTCTTGATACGCAGTATTTT; CDR3 protein: CASSFGGLDTQYF
V gene: TRBV13; D gene: -; clone size: -; J gene: TRBJ1-1; CDR3 DNA: TGTGCCAGCAGCTTAGCGGTCAGCTTGGGCACTGAAGCTTTCTTT; CDR3 protein: CASSLAVSLGTEAFF
V gene: TRBV29-1; D gene: TRBD2; clone size: -; J gene: TRBJ2-1; CDR3 DNA: TGCACCCTCCGGGACCCAGCGGGGAATGAGCAGTTCTTC; CDR3 protein: CTLRDPAGNEQFF
V gene: TRBV30; D gene: -; clone size: -; J gene: TRBJ2-1; CDR3 DNA: TGTGCCTGGAGTGTGGCAGGGAATGAGCAGTTCTTC; CDR3 protein: CAWSVAGNEQFF
V gene: TRBV15; D gene: -; clone size: once; J gene: TRBJ2-3; CDR3 DNA: TGTGCCACCAGCAGCGAACAGGGTGAAGGGGCAGATACGCAGTATTTT; CDR3 protein: CATSSEQGEGADTQYF
V gene: TRBV18; D gene: -; clone size: -; J gene: TRBJ1-1; CDR3 DNA: TGTGCCAGCTCACCCCCAGGGTATACTACTGAAGCTTTCTTT; CDR3 protein: CASSPPGYTTEAFF
V gene: TRBV3-1; D gene: -; clone size: once; J gene: TRBJ1-1; CDR3 DNA: TGTGCCAGCAGCCAAGCGCAACTGAACACTGAAGCTTTCTTT; CDR3 protein: CASSQAQLNTEAFF
V gene: TRBV2; D gene: -; clone size: once; J gene: TRBJ1-5; CDR3 DNA: TGTGCCAGCAGTGGCAGGTTCAACAATCAGCCCCAGCATTTT; CDR3 protein: CASSGRFNNQPQHF
V gene: TRBV24-1; D gene: -; clone size: -; J gene: TRBJ2-1; CDR3 DNA: TGTGCCACCAGTGGACAGAGATGGAATGAGCAGTTCTTC; CDR3 protein: CATSGQRWNEQFF
V gene: TRBV7-9; D gene: -; clone size: once; J gene: TRBJ1-2; CDR3 DNA: TGTGCCAGCAGCTTAGACAGCTTCCTCTATGGCTACACCTTC; CDR3 protein: CASSLDSFLYGYTF
V gene: TRBV20-1; D gene: -; clone size: -; J gene: TRBJ2-3; CDR3 DNA: TGCAGTGCTCTTACTAGAAGCACAGATACGCAGTATTTT; CDR3 protein: CSALTRSTDTQYF
V gene: TRBV24-1; D gene: -; clone size: -; J gene: TRBJ1-5; CDR3 DNA: TGTGCCACCAGTGATGCCGGTGGTATACATCAGCCCCAGCATTTT; CDR3 protein: CATSDAGGIHQPQHF
V gene: TRBV5-1; D gene: -; clone size: -; J gene: TRBJ1-1; CDR3 DNA: TGCGCCAGCAGCCCGGGCATTATGAACACTGAAGCTTTCTTT; CDR3 protein: CASSPGIMNTEAFF
V gene: TRBV7-2; D gene: TRBD1; clone size: -; J gene: TRBJ2-6; CDR3 DNA: TGTGCCAGCAGCTTAGGGCGACAGGGGGCTCGATTTACTGGGGCCAACGTCCTGACTTTC; CDR3 protein: CASSLGRQGARFTGANVLTF
V gene: TRBV7-2; D gene: -; clone size: -; J gene: TRBJ1-6; CDR3 DNA: TGTGCCAGCAGCGCGGACAGTTTGAATTCACCCCTCCACTTT; CDR3 protein: CASSADSLNSPLHF
V gene: TRBV5-1; D gene: TRBD1; clone size: -; J gene: TRBJ2-6; CDR3 DNA: TGCGCCAGCAGCTTGGCCTCGGACAGGGGATTCGGCGGGGCCAACGTCCTGACTTTC; CDR3 protein: CASSLASDRGFGGANVLTF
V gene: TRBV20-1; D gene: -; clone size: once; J gene: TRBJ1-2; CDR3 DNA: TGCAGTGCTAGAGCCACTTATGGCTACACCTTC; CDR3 protein: CSARATYGYTF
V gene: TRBV18; D gene: -; clone size: -; J gene: TRBJ2-5; CDR3 DNA: TGTGCCAGCTCACCACCGGGCGGTGAGACCCAGTACTTC; CDR3 protein: CASSPPGGETQYF